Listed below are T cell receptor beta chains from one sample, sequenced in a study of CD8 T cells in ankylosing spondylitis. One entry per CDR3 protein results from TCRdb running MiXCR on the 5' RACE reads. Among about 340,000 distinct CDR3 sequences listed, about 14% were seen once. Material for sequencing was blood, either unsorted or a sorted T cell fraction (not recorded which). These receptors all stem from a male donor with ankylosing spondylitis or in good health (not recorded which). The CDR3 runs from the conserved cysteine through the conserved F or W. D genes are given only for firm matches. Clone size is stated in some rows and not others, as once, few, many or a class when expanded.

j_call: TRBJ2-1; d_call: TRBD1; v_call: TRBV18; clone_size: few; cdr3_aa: CASSPGTESYNEQFF; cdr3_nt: TGTGCCAGCTCACCCGGGACAGAATCCTACAATGAGCAGTTCTTC
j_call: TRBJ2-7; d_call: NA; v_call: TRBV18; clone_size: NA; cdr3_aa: CASSVGRSSYEQYF; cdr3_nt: TGTGCCAGCTCAGTAGGGCGGTCCTCCTACGAGCAGTACTTC
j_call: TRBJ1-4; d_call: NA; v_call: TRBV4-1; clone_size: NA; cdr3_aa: CASSSFVSTGNEKLFF; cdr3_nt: TGCGCCAGCAGCAGCTTTGTTTCGACGGGGAATGAAAAACTGTTTTTT
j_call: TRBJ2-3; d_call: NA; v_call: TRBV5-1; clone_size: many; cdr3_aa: CASSSGGAVSTDTQYF; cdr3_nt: TGCGCCAGCAGCTCCGGGGGAGCGGTCAGCACAGATACGCAGTATTTT
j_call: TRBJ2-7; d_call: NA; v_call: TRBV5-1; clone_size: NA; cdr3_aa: CASSHDRRLYEQYF; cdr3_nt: TGCGCCAGCAGTCATGACAGACGGCTCTACGAGCAGTACTTC
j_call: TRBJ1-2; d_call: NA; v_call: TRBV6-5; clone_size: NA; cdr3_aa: CASGDNYGYTF; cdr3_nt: TGTGCCAGCGGGGATAACTATGGCTACACCTTC
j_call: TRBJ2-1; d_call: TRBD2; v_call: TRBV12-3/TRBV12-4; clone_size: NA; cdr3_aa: CASNPLAGERSYNEQFF; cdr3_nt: TGTGCCAGCAACCCCCTAGCGGGAGAGCGGTCCTACAATGAGCAGTTCTTC
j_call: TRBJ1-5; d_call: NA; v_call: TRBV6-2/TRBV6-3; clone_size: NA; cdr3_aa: CASSYSTSNQPQHF; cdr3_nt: TGTGCCAGCAGTTACTCGACATCGAATCAGCCCCAGCATTTT
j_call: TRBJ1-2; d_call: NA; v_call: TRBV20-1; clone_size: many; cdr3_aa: CSASGVALTNYGYTF; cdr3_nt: TGCAGTGCTAGCGGGGTCGCTTTAACTAACTATGGCTACACCTTC
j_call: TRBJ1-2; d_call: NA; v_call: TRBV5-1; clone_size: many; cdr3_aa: CASSQDRANYGYTF; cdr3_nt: TGCGCCAGCAGCCAGGACAGAGCTAACTATGGCTACACCTTC
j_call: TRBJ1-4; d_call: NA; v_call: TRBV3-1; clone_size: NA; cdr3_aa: CASSPLPGATNEKLFF; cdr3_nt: TGTGCCAGCAGCCCCTTACCGGGGGCAACTAATGAAAAACTGTTTTTT
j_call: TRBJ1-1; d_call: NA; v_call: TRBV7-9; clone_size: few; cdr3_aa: CASSFRGGEGEAFF; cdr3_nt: TGTGCCAGCAGCTTCCGGGGCGGGGAGGGCGAAGCTTTCTTT
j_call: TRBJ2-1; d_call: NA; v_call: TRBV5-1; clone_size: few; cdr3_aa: CASSLVGLYNEQFF; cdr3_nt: TGCGCCAGCAGCTTGGTGGGTTTATACAATGAGCAGTTCTTC
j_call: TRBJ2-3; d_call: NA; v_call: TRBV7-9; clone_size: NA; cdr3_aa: CASSLPGQLTDTQYF; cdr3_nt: TGTGCCAGCAGCTTACCGGGTCAGTTGACAGATACGCAGTATTTT
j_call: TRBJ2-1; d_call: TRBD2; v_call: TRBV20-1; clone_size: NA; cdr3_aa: CSATGGRGDNEQFF; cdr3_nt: TGCAGTGCTACAGGCGGGAGAGGAGACAATGAGCAGTTCTTC
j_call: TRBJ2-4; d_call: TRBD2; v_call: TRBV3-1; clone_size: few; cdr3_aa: CASSLRSGMQNIQYF; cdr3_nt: TGTGCCAGCAGCCTCCGTAGCGGGATGCAAAACATTCAGTACTTC
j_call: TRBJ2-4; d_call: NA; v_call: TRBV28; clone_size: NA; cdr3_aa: CASFGGGLENIQYF; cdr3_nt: TGTGCCAGCTTCGGAGGGGGTTTGGAAAACATTCAGTACTTC
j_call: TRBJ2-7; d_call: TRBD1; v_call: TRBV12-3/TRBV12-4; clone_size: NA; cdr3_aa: CASSLGTGMDEQYF; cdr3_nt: TGTGCCAGCAGTTTAGGGACAGGGATGGACGAGCAGTACTTC
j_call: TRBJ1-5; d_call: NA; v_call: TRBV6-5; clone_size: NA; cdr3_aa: CASIMGNQPQHF; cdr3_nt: TGTGCCAGCATCATGGGCAATCAGCCCCAGCATTTT
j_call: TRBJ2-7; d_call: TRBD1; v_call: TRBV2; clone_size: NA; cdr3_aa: CASSEDVQGVNEQYF; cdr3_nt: TGTGCCAGCAGTGAAGACGTGCAGGGGGTCAACGAGCAGTACTTC
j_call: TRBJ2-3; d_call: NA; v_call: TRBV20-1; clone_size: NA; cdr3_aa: CSAGPDYLTDTQYF; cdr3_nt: TGCAGTGCTGGACCGGACTACCTCACAGATACGCAGTATTTT
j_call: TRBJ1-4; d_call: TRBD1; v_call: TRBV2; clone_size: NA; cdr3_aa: CASSEQGQGGEKLFF; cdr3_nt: TGTGCCAGCAGTGAACAGGGACAGGGGGGCGAAAAACTGTTTTTT
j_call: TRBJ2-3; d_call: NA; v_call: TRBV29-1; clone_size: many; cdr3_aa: CSVEEGSGDTQYF; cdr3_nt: TGCAGCGTTGAAGAGGGATCCGGAGATACGCAGTATTTT
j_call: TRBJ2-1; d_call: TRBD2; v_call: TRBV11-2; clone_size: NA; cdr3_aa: CASSFTPTTSGGANEQFF; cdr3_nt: TGTGCCAGCAGCTTCACCCCGACGACTAGCGGGGGGGCGAATGAGCAGTTCTTC
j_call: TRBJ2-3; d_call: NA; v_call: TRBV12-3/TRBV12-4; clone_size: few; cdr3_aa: CASSPDLSNTDTQYF; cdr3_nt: TGTGCCAGCAGTCCGGACTTGTCAAACACAGATACGCAGTATTTT
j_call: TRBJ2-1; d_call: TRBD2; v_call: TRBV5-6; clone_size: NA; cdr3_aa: CASSLAAGGYNEQFF; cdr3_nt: TGTGCCAGCAGCTTGGCCGCGGGGGGGTACAATGAGCAGTTCTTC
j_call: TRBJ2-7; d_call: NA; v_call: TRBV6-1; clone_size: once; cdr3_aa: CASSSDSYSYEQYF; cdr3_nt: TGTGCCAGCAGCTCGGACAGCTACTCCTACGAGCAGTACTTC